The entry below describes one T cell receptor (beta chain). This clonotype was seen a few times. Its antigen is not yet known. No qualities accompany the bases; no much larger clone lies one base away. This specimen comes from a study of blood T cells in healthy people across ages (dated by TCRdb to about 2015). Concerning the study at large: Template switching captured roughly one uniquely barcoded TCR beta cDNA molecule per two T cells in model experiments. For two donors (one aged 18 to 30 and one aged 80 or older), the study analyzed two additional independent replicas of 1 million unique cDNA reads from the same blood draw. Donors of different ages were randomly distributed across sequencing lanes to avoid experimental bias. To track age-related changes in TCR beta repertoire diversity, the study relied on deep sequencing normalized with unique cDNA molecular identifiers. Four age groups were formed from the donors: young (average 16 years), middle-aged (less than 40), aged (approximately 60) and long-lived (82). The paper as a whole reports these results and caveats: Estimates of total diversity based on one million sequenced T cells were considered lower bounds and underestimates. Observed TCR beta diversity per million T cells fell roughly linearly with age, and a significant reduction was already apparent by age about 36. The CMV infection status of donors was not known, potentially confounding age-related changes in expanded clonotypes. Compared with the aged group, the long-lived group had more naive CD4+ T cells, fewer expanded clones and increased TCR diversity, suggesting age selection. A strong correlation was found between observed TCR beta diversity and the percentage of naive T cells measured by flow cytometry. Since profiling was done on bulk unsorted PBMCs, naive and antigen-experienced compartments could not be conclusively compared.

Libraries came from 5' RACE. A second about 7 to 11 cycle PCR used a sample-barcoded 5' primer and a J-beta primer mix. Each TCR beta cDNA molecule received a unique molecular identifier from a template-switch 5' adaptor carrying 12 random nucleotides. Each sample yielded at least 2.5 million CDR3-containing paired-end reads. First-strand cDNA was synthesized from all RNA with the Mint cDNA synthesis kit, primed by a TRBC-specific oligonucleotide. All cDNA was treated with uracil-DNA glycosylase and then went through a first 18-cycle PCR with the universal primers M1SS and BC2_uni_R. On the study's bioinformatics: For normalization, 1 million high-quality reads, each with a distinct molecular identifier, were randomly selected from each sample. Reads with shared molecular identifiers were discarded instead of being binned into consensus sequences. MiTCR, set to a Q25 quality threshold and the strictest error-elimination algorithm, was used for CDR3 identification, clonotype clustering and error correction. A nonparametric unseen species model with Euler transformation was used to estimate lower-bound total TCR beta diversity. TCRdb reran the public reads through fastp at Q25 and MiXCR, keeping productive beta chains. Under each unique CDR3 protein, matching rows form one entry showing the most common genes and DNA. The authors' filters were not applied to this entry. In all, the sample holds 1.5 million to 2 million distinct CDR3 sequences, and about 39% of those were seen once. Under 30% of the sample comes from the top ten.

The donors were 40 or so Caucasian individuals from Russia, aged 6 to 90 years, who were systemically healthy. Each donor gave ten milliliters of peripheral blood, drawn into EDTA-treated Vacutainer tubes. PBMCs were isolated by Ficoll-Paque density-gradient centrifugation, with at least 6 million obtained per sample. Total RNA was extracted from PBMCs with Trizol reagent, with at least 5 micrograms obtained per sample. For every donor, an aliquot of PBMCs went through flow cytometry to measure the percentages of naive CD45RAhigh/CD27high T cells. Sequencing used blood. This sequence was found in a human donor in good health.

CDR3 loop: CASSSVPSSYEQYF. The DNA reads TGTGCCAGCAGCTCCGTTCCGAGCTCCTACGAGCAGTACTTC. The chain links TRBV11-1 with TRBJ2-7, with no confident D gene call. At the junction V is shortened by 4 bases and J by 0 bases, with 10 bases in between. The CDR3 covers 14 residues, taking in both the cysteine and the phenylalanine. Only the CDR3 DNA is retained, 42 bases long and in frame from the first base. The germline V gene (reference sequence) gives CDR1 as SGHAT and CDR2 as FQDESV.